This T cell receptor (beta chain) was retrieved from a study of cytomegalovirus exposure and HLA in healthy donors. The study, taken as a whole, reports: Another analysis was done later, and it associated approximately 17,000 TCR beta sequences with HLA alleles at 0.05 false discovery rate. Available immune exposure information covered CMV serostatus only.

It was with 60 Vbeta and 13 Jbeta primers that the PCR ran. How the authors handled the data: It was a later analysis that counted around 85 million unique TCR beta chains, of which 9.5 million to 14 million were shared. Libraries were prepared by immunoSEQ multiplex PCR; TCRdb keeps only in-frame clonotypes and omits some of them. Clone size and V and J calls were adopted from that table, with D and trimming inferred from the DNA. Among 150,000 to 200,000 clones listed, more than 70% were seen once. Trimming took 6 bases from V and 7 from J; bases not matched to a gene: 18. Germline V gene data show CDR1 as SQVTM and CDR2 as ANQGSEA. This CDR3 is built from 16 residues. Comment on this clone: No antigen is known for it.

The clonotype comes from a boy younger than 18 in good health and CMV-seronegative. The V and J genes are TRBV29-1 and TRBJ2-1; 7 bases align to TRBD1. The sample consisted of PBMCs. The CDR3 protein is CSVEGRGGGKWNEQFF. CDR3 in DNA: TGCAGCGTCGAGGGTCGAGGGGGCGGAAAGTGGAATGAGCAGTTCTTC.